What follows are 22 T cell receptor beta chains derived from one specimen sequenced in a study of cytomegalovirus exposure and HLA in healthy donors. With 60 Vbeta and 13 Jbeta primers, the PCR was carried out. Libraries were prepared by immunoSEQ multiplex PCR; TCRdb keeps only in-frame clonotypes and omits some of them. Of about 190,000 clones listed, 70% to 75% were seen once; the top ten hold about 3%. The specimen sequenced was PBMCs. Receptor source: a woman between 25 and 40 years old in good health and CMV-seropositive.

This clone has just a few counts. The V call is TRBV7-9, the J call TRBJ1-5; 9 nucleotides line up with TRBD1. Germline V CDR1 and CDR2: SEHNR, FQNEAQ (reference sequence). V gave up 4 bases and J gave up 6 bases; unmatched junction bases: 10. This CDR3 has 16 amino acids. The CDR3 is CASSSLDRGNSQPQHF. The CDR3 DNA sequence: TGTGCCAGCAGCTCCCTCGACAGGGGGAATAGTCAGCCCCAGCATTTT.

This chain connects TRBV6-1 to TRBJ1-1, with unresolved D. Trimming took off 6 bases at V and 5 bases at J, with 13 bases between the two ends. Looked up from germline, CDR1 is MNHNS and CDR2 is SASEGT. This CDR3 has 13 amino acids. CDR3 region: CASRKDGGTEAFF. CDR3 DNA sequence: TGTGCCAGCAGGAAGGACGGCGGGACTGAAGCTTTCTTT.

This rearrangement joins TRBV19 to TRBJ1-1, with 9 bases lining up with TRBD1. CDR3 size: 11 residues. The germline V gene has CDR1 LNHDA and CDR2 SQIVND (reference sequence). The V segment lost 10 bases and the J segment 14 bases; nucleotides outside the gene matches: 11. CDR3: CATLGGQGPFF. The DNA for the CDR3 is TGTGCCACCCTGGGGGGACAGGGCCCCTTCTTT.

This CDR3 reads CASRRRAGNEQFF. CDR3 sequence (DNA): TGTGCCAGCAGACGGAGGGCCGGTAATGAGCAGTTCTTC. The chain couples TRBV2 to TRBJ2-1, with TRBD2 as a possible D gene (6 bases). This CDR3 comprises 13 residues. V was shortened by 6 bases and J by 7 bases, with 13 bases between the two germline ends. CDR1 and CDR2 from the germline V gene are SNHLY and FYNNEI.

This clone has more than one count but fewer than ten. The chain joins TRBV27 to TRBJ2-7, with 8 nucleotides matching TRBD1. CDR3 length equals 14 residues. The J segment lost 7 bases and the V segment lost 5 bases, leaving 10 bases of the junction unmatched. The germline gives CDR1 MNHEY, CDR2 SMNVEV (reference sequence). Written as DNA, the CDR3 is TGTGCCAGCAGTCCCGGGACAGGACCCCGGGAGCAGTACTTC. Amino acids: CASSPGTGPREQYF.

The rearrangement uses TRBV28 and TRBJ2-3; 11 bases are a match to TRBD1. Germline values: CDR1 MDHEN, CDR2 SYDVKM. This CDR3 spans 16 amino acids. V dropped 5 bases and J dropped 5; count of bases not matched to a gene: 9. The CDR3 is CASSRGPGQGVDTQYF. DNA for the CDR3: TGTGCCAGCAGTAGAGGCCCGGGACAGGGGGTAGATACGCAGTATTTT.

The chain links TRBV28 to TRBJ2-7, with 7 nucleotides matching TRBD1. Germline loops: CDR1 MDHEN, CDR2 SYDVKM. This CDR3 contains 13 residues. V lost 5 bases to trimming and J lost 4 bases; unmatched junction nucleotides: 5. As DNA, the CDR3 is TGTGCCAGCAGTGTAGGGGGCAGGTACGAGCAGTACTTC. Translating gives CASSVGGRYEQYF.

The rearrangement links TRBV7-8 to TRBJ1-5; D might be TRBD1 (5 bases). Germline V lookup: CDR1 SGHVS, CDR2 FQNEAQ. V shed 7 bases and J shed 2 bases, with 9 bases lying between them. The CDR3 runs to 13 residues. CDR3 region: CASKLGGNQPQHF. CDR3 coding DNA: TGTGCCAGCAAGCTAGGGGGCAATCAGCCCCAGCATTTT.

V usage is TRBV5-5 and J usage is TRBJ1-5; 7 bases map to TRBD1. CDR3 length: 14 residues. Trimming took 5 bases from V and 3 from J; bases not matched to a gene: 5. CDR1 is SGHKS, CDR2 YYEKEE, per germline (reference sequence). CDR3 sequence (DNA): TGTGCCAGCAGACCGACAGGGAACAATCAGCCCCAGCATTTT. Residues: CASRPTGNNQPQHF.

CDR3 residues: CASSPRLDTVISYNEQFF. The DNA of the CDR3 is TGCGCCAGCAGCCCAAGGCTAGATACCGTTATAAGCTACAATGAGCAGTTCTTC. This chain links TRBV5-1 with TRBJ2-1; D gene uncertain. V shed 4 bases and J shed 3 bases, with 23 bases lying between them. The V gene's germline CDR1 is SGHRS and CDR2 YFSETQ. CDR3 length: 18 residues.

The CDR3 protein is CASSQFQKGGYSGNTIYF. Here the CDR3 DNA reads TGCGCCAGCAGCCAATTTCAGAAAGGGGGTTACTCTGGAAACACCATATATTTT. The V call is TRBV4-1, the J call TRBJ1-3, with TRBD1 as a possible D gene (6 bases). CDR3 length: 18 residues. Trimming left V 2 bases short and J 0 bases short, with 17 bases between. Germline V CDR1 and CDR2: MGHRA, YSYEKL.

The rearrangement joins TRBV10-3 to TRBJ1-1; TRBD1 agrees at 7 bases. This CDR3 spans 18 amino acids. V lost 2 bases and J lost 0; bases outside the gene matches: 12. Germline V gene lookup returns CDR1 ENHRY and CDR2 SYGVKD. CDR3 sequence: CAISEGEDRSFMNTEAFF. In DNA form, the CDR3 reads TGTGCCATCAGTGAGGGGGAGGACAGGAGTTTTATGAACACTGAAGCTTTCTTT.

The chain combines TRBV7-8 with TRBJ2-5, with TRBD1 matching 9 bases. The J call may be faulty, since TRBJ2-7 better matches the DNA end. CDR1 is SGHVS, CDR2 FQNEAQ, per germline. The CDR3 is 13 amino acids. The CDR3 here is CASSAGQGGEQYF. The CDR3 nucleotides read TGTGCCAGCAGCGCGGGACAGGGCGGCGAGCAGTACTTC.

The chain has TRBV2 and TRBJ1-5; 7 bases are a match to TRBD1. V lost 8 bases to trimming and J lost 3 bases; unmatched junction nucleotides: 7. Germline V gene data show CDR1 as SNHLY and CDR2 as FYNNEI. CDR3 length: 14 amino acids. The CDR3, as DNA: TGTGCCAGCCTACCAGGGGGGAACAATCAGCCCCAGCATTTT. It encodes CASLPGGNNQPQHF. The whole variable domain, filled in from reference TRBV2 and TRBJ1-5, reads EPEVTQTPSHQVTQMGQEVILRCVPISNHLYFYWYRQILGQKVEFLVSFYNNEISEKSEIFDDQFSVERPDGSNFTLKIRSTKLEDSAMYFCASLPGGNNQPQHFGDGTRLSIL.

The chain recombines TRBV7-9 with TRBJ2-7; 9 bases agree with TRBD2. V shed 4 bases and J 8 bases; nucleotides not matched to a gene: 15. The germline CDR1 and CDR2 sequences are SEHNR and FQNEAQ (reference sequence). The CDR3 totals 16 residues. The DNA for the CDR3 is TGTGCCAGCAGCTGGGGGGGTAGCGGGAGTGAAAAGAAGCAGTACTTC. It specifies CASSWGGSGSEKKQYF.

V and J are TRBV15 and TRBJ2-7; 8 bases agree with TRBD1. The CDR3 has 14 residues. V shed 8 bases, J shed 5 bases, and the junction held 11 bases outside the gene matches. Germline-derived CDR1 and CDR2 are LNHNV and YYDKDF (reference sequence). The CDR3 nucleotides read TGTGCCACCGGAAGGACAGGGACTTTCGACGAGCAGTACTTC. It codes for CATGRTGTFDEQYF.

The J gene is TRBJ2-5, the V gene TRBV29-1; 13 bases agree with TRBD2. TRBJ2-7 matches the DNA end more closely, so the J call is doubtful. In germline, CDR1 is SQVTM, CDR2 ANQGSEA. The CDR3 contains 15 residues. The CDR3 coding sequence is TGCAGCGTTTCCGGGACTAGCGGGATGCCCTACGAGCAGTACTTC. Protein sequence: CSVSGTSGMPYEQYF.

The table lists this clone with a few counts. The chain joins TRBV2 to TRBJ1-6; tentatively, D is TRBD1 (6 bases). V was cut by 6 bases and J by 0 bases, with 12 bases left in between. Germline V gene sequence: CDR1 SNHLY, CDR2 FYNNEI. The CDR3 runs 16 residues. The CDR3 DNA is TGTGCCAGCAGCGGGACAAGGAGCTCCTATAATTCACCCCTCCACTTT. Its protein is CASSGTRSSYNSPLHF.

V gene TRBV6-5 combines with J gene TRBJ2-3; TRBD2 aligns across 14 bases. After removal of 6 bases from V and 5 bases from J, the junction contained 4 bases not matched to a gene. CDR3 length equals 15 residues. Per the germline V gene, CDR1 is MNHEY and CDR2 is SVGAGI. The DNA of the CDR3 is TGTGCCAGCAGGGAGACTAGCGGGAGGGGAGATACGCAGTATTTT. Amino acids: CASRETSGRGDTQYF.

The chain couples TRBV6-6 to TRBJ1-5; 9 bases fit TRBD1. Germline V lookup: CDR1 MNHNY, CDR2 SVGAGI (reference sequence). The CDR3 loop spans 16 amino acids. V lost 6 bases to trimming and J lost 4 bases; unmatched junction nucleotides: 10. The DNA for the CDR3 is TGTGCCAGCAGCAATGTAAAACAGGGGGCAAATCAGCCCCAGCATTTT. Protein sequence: CASSNVKQGANQPQHF.

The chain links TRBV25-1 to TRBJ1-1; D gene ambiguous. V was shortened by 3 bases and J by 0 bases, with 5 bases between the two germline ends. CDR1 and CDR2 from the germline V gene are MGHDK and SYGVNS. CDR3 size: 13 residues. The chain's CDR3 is CASSDQVNTEAFF. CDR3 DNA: TGTGCCAGCAGTGACCAGGTGAACACTGAAGCTTTCTTT.

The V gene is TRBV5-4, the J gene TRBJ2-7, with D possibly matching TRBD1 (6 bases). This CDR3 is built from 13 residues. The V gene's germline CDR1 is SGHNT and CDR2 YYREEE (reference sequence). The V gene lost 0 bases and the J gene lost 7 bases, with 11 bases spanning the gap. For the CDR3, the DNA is TGTGCCAGCAGCTTGGACAGGGACCAGGAGCAGTACTTC. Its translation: CASSLDRDQEQYF.